Each of the 32 T cell receptor beta chains below was sequenced from the same sample in a study of blood T cell repertoires in COVID-19. The method was immunoSEQ multiplex PCR; TCRdb's version includes in-frame clones alone and lacks a portion of them. The profile shows 120,000 or so clones, roughly 80% of them singletons. Sample: peripheral blood. The source is a human donor in a cohort sampled during active COVID-19.

V and J are TRBV19 and TRBJ1-1, with 7 bases lining up with TRBD1. This CDR3 is built from 14 residues. J lost 2 bases, V lost 6 bases, and 6 bases had no gene match. The germline gives CDR1 LNHDA, CDR2 SQIVND (reference sequence). The CDR3 sequence: CASSLTGANTEAFF. CDR3 bases: TGTGCCAGTAGCCTTACAGGGGCTAACACTGAAGCTTTCTTT.

In regard to this clone: Additional DNA sequences in this sample encode the identical CDR3. The chain combines TRBV30 with TRBJ1-1; D uncertain. The CDR3 runs 13 residues. CDR1 GTSNPN and CDR2 SVGIG come from the germline V gene (reference sequence). V gave up 0 bases and J gave up 2 bases, with 7 bases separating them. CDR3 coding DNA: TGTGCCTGGAGTGTACGCGGTAACACTGAAGCTTTCTTT. Residues: CAWSVRGNTEAFF.

This clone was detected a few times. This chain links TRBV6-6 with TRBJ2-2, with 9 bases aligning to TRBD2. CDR1 MNHNY and CDR2 SVGAGI come from the germline V gene (reference sequence). V was pared by 6 bases and J by 7 bases, with 9 bases of the junction left unmatched. The CDR3 sequence is 15 residues long. Here the CDR3 DNA reads TGTGCCAGCAGAACCGGGACTAGCTGGGGCGGGGAGCTGTTTTTT. It translates to CASRTGTSWGGELFF.

This sequence joins TRBV5-1 and TRBJ1-3, with 7 bases aligning to TRBD1. CDR3 length: 15 amino acids. V shed 3 bases, J shed 3 bases, and the junction held 6 bases outside the gene matches. CDR1 is SGHRS and CDR2 is YFSETQ in the germline V gene. DNA of the CDR3: TGCGCCAGCAGCTCACAGGGGCAGATTGGAAACACCATATATTTT. It translates to CASSSQGQIGNTIYF. Looking up the rest from reference TRBV5-1 and TRBJ1-3 gives the full variable domain: KAGVTQTPRYLIKTRGQQVTLSCSPISGHRSVSWYQQTPGQGLQFLFEYFSETQRNKGNFPGRFSGRQFSNSRSEMNVSTLELGDSALYLCASSSQGQIGNTIYFGEGSWLTVV.

The chain links TRBV13 to TRBJ2-7, with D unclear. Germline V gives CDR1 PRHDT, CDR2 FYEKMQ (reference sequence). V dropped 1 base and J dropped 6 bases, with 19 bases sitting between them. This CDR3 region has 16 residues. The CDR3 region is CASSLALDGATAEQYF. The CDR3 nucleotides are TGTGCCAGCAGCTTAGCTCTTGACGGAGCGACTGCCGAGCAGTACTTC.

The V and J genes are TRBV5-1 and TRBJ1-3; 7 bases line up with TRBD1. The germline CDR1 and CDR2 sequences are SGHRS and YFSETQ. The V segment lost 4 bases and the J segment 0 bases; nucleotides outside the gene matches: 7. CDR3 length: 16 amino acids. CDR3 region: CASSAGTVDSGNTIYF. Here the CDR3 DNA reads TGCGCCAGCAGCGCCGGGACAGTGGACTCTGGAAACACCATATATTTT.

The V call is TRBV5-5, the J call TRBJ2-5; tentative D call: TRBD1 (5 bases). This CDR3 is built from 15 residues. V was clipped by 3 bases and J by 0 bases, with 12 bases between them. CDR1 is SGHKS and CDR2 is YYEKEE in the germline V gene (reference sequence). The CDR3 DNA is TGTGCCAGCAGCTCCTTATGGGGCCACCAAGAGACCCAGTACTTC. This sequence encodes CASSSLWGHQETQYF. The full variable domain, completed using reference TRBV5-5 and TRBJ2-5, is DAGVTQSPTHLIKTRGQQVTLRCSPISGHKSVSWYQQVLGQGPQFIFQYYEKEERGRGNFPDRFSARQFPNYSSELNVNALLLGDSALYLCASSSLWGHQETQYFGPGTRLLVL.

The chain uses TRBV7-3 and TRBJ2-7, with a possible D match to TRBD2 (6 bases). V was trimmed by 2 bases and J by 3 bases, leaving 14 bases between them. Per germline, CDR1 SGHTA and CDR2 FQGTGA. CDR3 size: 15 residues. CDR3 sequence: CASSLSGLGGYEQYF. The CDR3 DNA is TGTGCCAGCAGCTTATCTGGTCTGGGGGGCTACGAGCAGTACTTC.

This chain joins TRBV5-4 and TRBJ2-5; D call uncertain. Looked up from germline, CDR1 is SGHNT and CDR2 is YYREEE (reference sequence). CDR3 length: 11 residues. V was pared by 2 bases and J by 5 bases, with 4 bases between. CDR3 loop: CASSFSETQYF. The CDR3 DNA reads TGTGCCAGCAGCTTCTCCGAGACCCAGTACTTC.

V gene TRBV19 combines with J gene TRBJ2-7; TRBD1 is a possible D gene (6 bases). The germline CDR1 and CDR2 sequences are LNHDA and SQIVND (reference sequence). Between the trimmed V and J ends, which lost 3 bases and 4 bases, there was a span of 10 bases. CDR3 length: 13 amino acids. CDR3 bases: TGTGCCAGTAGTATCCCACAGGGATACGAGCAGTACTTC. Amino acid sequence: CASSIPQGYEQYF.

The V gene is TRBV7-9, the J gene TRBJ2-5; 7 bases line up with TRBD2. The CDR3 totals 13 residues. Germline CDR1 and CDR2: SEHNR and FQNEAQ (reference sequence). The V segment lost 8 bases and the J segment 3 bases; nucleotides outside the gene matches: 6. The CDR3 nucleotides read TGTGCCAGCGGGGGGGTACTAAAAGAGACCCAGTACTTC. It specifies CASGGVLKETQYF.

CDR3: CASSLAGGGYEQYF. Written as DNA, the CDR3 is TGTGCCAGCAGCTTAGCGGGAGGGGGTTACGAGCAGTACTTC. The rearrangement joins TRBV7-6 to TRBJ2-7; maybe TRBD2 (7 bases). V lost 0 bases and J 4 bases, leaving 10 bases between the germline ends. The germline V gene encodes CDR1 SGHVS and CDR2 FNYEAQ. This CDR3 is built from 14 residues.

CDR3 residues: CASSFGRGLMNTEAFF. The CDR3 DNA reads TGTGCCAGCAGCTTCGGCAGGGGACTAATGAACACTGAAGCTTTCTTT. This sequence joins TRBV5-4 and TRBJ1-1, with TRBD1 as a possible D gene (6 bases). This CDR3 region has 16 residues. The ends were cut back, 2 bases at V and 0 bases at J, with 14 bases in the middle. Germline V gene lookup returns CDR1 SGHNT and CDR2 YYREEE (reference sequence).

Here the CDR3 reads CASSFGAGLAYEQYF. The CDR3 bases are TGTGCCAGCAGCTTCGGAGCAGGACTAGCCTACGAGCAGTACTTC. The rearrangement uses TRBV11-1 and TRBJ2-7, with 7 nucleotides matching TRBD2. CDR1 and CDR2 (germline): SGHAT, FQDESV (reference sequence). The CDR3 is made up of 15 amino acids. The J segment lost 2 bases and the V segment lost 3 bases, leaving 7 bases of the junction unmatched. Supplemented by reference TRBV11-1 and TRBJ2-7, the full variable domain reads EAEVAQSPRYKITEKSQAVAFWCDPISGHATLYWYRQILGQGPELLVQFQDESVVDDSQLPKDRFSAERLKGVDSTLKIQPAELGDSAMYLCASSFGAGLAYEQYFGPGTRLTVT.

The genes are TRBV13 and TRBJ2-7; TRBD1 agrees at 7 bases. Trimming took 5 bases from V and 0 from J; bases not matched to a gene: 7. This CDR3 region has 15 residues. Germline assignment: CDR1 PRHDT and CDR2 FYEKMQ (reference sequence). CDR3 protein: CASSLTGQSSYEQYF. For the CDR3, the DNA is TGTGCCAGCAGCCTAACGGGACAGAGCTCCTACGAGCAGTACTTC.

The chain joins TRBV4-1 to TRBJ2-7; 9 bases agree with TRBD2. Losses at the gene ends were 2 bases for V and 5 bases for J; bases not matched to a gene: 4. Germline loops: CDR1 MGHRA, CDR2 YSYEKL. CDR3 size: 14 residues. Written as DNA, the CDR3 is TGCGCCAGCAGCCAATTTAGCGGGGGCCACGAGCAGTACTTC. Protein sequence: CASSQFSGGHEQYF.

The count of this clone is one. V and J are TRBV30 and TRBJ1-6, with unresolved D. V was trimmed by 0 bases and J by 7 bases, leaving 22 bases between them. This CDR3 spans 18 amino acids. Germline loops: CDR1 GTSNPN, CDR2 SVGIG (reference sequence). For the CDR3, the DNA is TGTGCCTGGAGTGTTTTTGAGAGAGGGCAGGTTCGAAATTCACCCCTCCACTTT. It encodes CAWSVFERGQVRNSPLHF.

A word on this clone: Other DNA sequences from this sample encode an identical CDR3 as well. The gene calls are TRBV5-1 and TRBJ1-2; no firm D call. Per the germline V gene, CDR1 is SGHRS and CDR2 is YFSETQ. V was pared by 0 bases and J by 7 bases, with 7 bases between. This CDR3 comprises 12 residues. The CDR3 region is CASSLGRAGYTF. CDR3 coding DNA: TGCGCCAGCAGCTTGGGGAGGGCTGGCTACACCTTC.

The rearrangement uses TRBV2 and TRBJ1-4; a possible D gene is TRBD1 (5 bases). CDR1 is SNHLY and CDR2 is FYNNEI in the germline V gene. V gave up 6 bases and J gave up 8 bases, with 10 bases separating them. The CDR3 spans 12 residues. The CDR3 bases are TGTGCCAGCAGGGCAGGGAAAGAAAAACTGTTTTTT. This translates into CASRAGKEKLFF.

The CDR3 loop is CASLSGDRGQGETQYF. For the CDR3, the DNA is TGTGCCAGTTTATCCGGCGACAGGGGGCAGGGAGAGACCCAGTACTTC. The rearrangement links TRBV25-1 to TRBJ2-5; 10 positions match TRBD1. CDR1 is MGHDK and CDR2 is SYGVNS in the germline V gene. The CDR3 extends over 16 amino acids. The junction had 14 bases not matched to a gene; V was cut back by 9 bases and J by 4 bases. The whole variable domain, remainder taken from reference TRBV25-1 and TRBJ2-5, is EADIYQTPRYLVIGTGKKITLECSQTMGHDKMYWYQQDPGMELHLIHYSYGVNSTEKGDLSSESTVSRIRTEHFPLTLESARPSHTSQYLCASLSGDRGQGETQYFGPGTRLLVL.

This chain joins TRBV7-2 and TRBJ2-1, with D maybe TRBD1 (5 bases). CDR1 and CDR2 from the germline V gene are SGHTA and FQGNSA. CDR3 length equals 13 residues. V lost 3 bases to trimming and J lost 9 bases, with 12 bases between them. CDR3 sequence: CASSFSGWGEQFF. The CDR3 DNA reads TGTGCCAGCAGCTTTTCAGGGTGGGGTGAGCAGTTCTTC. The whole variable domain, remainder taken from reference TRBV7-2 and TRBJ2-1, is GAGVSQSPSNKVTEKGKDVELRCDPISGHTALYWYRQSLGQGLEFLIYFQGNSAPDKSGLPSDRFSAERTGGSVSTLTIQRTQQEDSAVYLCASSFSGWGEQFFGPGTRLTVL.

This clone was picked up one time. This chain joins TRBV19 and TRBJ2-2; 8 bases match TRBD1. The V segment lost 4 bases and the J segment 0 bases; nucleotides outside the gene matches: 4. CDR1 is LNHDA, CDR2 SQIVND, per germline (reference sequence). This CDR3 contains 16 residues. CDR3 amino acids: CASSTGTGANTGELFF. In nucleotides, the CDR3 is TGTGCCAGTAGTACTGGGACAGGAGCGAACACCGGGGAGCTGTTTTTT. Combining the CDR3 with reference TRBV19 and TRBJ2-2 gives the whole variable domain DGGITQSPKYLFRKEGQNVTLSCEQNLNHDAMYWYRQDPGQGLRLIYYSQIVNDFQKGDIAEGYSVSREKKESFPLTVTSAQKNPTAFYLCASSTGTGANTGELFFGEGSRLTVL.

The V gene is TRBV28, the J gene TRBJ1-1; D not resolved. The CDR3 length is 10 residues. Germline CDR1 reads MDHEN; CDR2 reads SYDVKM. V was clipped by 5 bases and J by 6 bases, with 4 bases between them. The CDR3 nucleotides are TGTGCCAGCAGTCAGTCTGAAGCTTTCTTT. As protein: CASSQSEAFF.

V gene TRBV6-5 combines with J gene TRBJ1-1; possible D gene TRBD1, 5 bases. Germline V gene data show CDR1 as MNHEY and CDR2 as SVGAGI. The germline V and J ends were trimmed by 5 bases and 5 bases, with 15 bases remaining between them. The CDR3 runs to 14 residues. The CDR3 is CASSTFGGRTEAFF. The CDR3 nucleotides are TGTGCCAGCAGTACTTTTGGGGGGAGGACTGAAGCTTTCTTT.

V and J are TRBV18 and TRBJ1-1; no definite D call. CDR1 and CDR2 (germline): KGHSH, LQKENI. This CDR3 is built from 16 residues. V was shortened by 1 base and J by 7 bases, with 19 bases between the two germline ends. CDR3 residues: CASSPRLTESGIEAFF. The CDR3, as DNA: TGTGCCAGCTCACCACGTTTAACAGAAAGCGGCATTGAAGCTTTCTTT.

The rearrangement links TRBV27 to TRBJ1-1; TRBD1 matches at 7 bases. Germline CDR1 is MNHEY and CDR2 is SMNVEV (reference sequence). The length of the CDR3 is 16 residues. V lost 5 bases and J lost 5; bases outside the gene matches: 14. The CDR3 DNA reads TGTGCCAGCAGTAAATCACAGGGGACGATTGGAACTGAAGCTTTCTTT. It translates to CASSKSQGTIGTEAFF.

The gene calls are TRBV5-4 and TRBJ1-2; no reliable D call. In germline, CDR1 is SGHNT, CDR2 YYREEE (reference sequence). This CDR3 comprises 14 residues. V lost 0 bases and J lost 2, with 8 bases in between. Here the CDR3 reads CASSLVGQNYGYTF. The DNA for the CDR3 is TGTGCCAGCAGCTTGGTTGGGCAAAACTATGGCTACACCTTC.

The chain links TRBV7-9 to TRBJ2-7; 10 bases agree with TRBD1. Per germline, CDR1 SEHNR and CDR2 FQNEAQ (reference sequence). CDR3 length: 15 amino acids. Germline trimming cut 5 bases from V and 2 bases from J; bases unmatched to any gene: 6. The CDR3 loop reads CASSPGTGATYEQYF. The CDR3 DNA follows: TGTGCCAGCAGCCCCGGGACAGGGGCTACCTACGAGCAGTACTTC.

This clone was counted between two and nine times. The gene calls are TRBV3-1 (or the pseudogene TRBV3-2) and TRBJ1-1; 9 bases line up with TRBD1. After removal of 6 bases from V and 4 bases from J, the junction contained 3 bases not matched to a gene. CDR3 size: 13 residues. From germline, CDR1 is LGHDT and CDR2 YNNKEL (reference sequence). This CDR3 is CASRKTGGTEAFF. The CDR3 bases are TGTGCCAGCAGAAAGACAGGGGGCACTGAAGCTTTCTTT.

This chain uses TRBV20-1 with TRBJ2-7; no clear D. CDR3 size: 11 residues. Germline CDR1 is DFQATT and CDR2 is SNEGSKA (reference sequence). The V gene lost 0 bases and the J gene lost 7 bases, with 7 bases spanning the gap. The CDR3, as DNA: TGCAGTGCTAGAGATCCCCTTGAGCAGTACTTC. This sequence encodes CSARDPLEQYF.

CDR3 sequence reads: CASSKPGQGDYEQYF. CDR3 nucleotide sequence: TGCGCCAGCAGCAAACCGGGACAGGGGGACTACGAGCAGTACTTC. The V gene is TRBV5-1, the J gene TRBJ2-7, with 11 bases lining up with TRBD1. Germline V gene data show CDR1 as SGHRS and CDR2 as YFSETQ. V lost 4 bases to trimming and J lost 3 bases; unmatched junction nucleotides: 6. CDR3 length: 15 residues.

The chain employs TRBV3-1 (or the pseudogene TRBV3-2) and TRBJ2-7; tentative D call: TRBD2 (5 bases). V dropped 5 bases and J dropped 1 base, with 9 bases sitting between them. The CDR3 sequence is 13 residues long. Germline lookup yields CDR1 LGHDT and CDR2 YNNKEL (reference sequence). The CDR3: CASSFGLSYEQYF. The CDR3 bases are TGTGCCAGCAGCTTTGGACTTTCCTACGAGCAGTACTTC.